This TCR beta chain is from a study of T cells in Graves' hyperthyroidism and ophthalmopathy. Study-wide points: In simple terms, a model built on 13 V-J features told ophthalmopathy apart from stable hyperthyroidism.

Each 10 ml fresh peripheral blood draw supplied the PBMCs. This clonotype showed up many times. What it recognizes is unknown. CDR1 and CDR2 (germline): SEHNR, FQNEAQ (reference sequence). Trimming took off 5 bases at V and 10 bases at J, with 12 bases between the two ends. The CDR3 is 12 amino acids. RNA transcripts yielded amplified TCR beta CDR3 regions. The TCR CDR3 was amplified in a first-round RT-PCR using the HTBI primer set. Each CDR3 protein is one row after TCRdb ran MiXCR on the multiplex PCR reads. The sample carries 100,000 to 130,000 distinct CDR3 sequences, roughly 15% recorded once. Sequencing was performed on blood. This TCR was sampled from a woman aged 45-60 years with Graves' hyperthyroidism. This sequence joins TRBV7-9 and TRBJ2-1; the D gene could be TRBD1 or TRBD2 (5 bases each). CDR3 sequence reads: CASSRDPREQFF. The DNA of the CDR3 is TGTGCCAGCAGCCGGGACCCTCGGGAGCAGTTCTTC.